This section outlines one T cell receptor (beta chain) sequence together with its context. This record belongs to a study of blood T cell repertoires in COVID-19. About the research overall: COVID-19 samples from acute and convalescent phases originated in the United States, Italy and Spain. T cells, B-cell-depleted T cells, or PBMCs provided the cDNA or gDNA that served as material.

Authors' processing steps: Nucleated cell counts were estimated from reference gene primer amplification. Profiled with immunoSEQ multiplex PCR; TCRdb holds only in-frame clones, not every one. V, J and clone size derive from that table, while D and trimming were established from the DNA sequence. In the table there are about 91,000 clones, around 90% of which are singletons. V lost 4 bases and J lost 1, with 18 bases in between. Per germline, CDR1 SGHTA and CDR2 FQGTGA. The CDR3 sequence is 17 residues long. The chain carries TRBV7-3 and TRBJ2-3, with D possibly TRBD2 on 6 matching bases. The clonotype comes from a woman aged 80 or older with active COVID-19. Material: peripheral blood. CDR3 sequence: CASSSQPNWGGTDTQYF. For the CDR3, the DNA is TGTGCCAGCAGCTCACAACCCAACTGGGGGGGCACAGATACGCAGTATTTT.